A single sample gave rise to the 32 T cell receptor beta chains below, sequenced in a study of blood T cell repertoires in COVID-19. TCRdb keeps only in-frame clones here, not all; method: immunoSEQ multiplex PCR. Here the sample spans around 260,000 clones, around 90% being singletons. The sample consisted of peripheral blood. The source is a person aged 18-29 years with COVID-19, enrolled during active disease.

The CDR3 DNA reads as TGTGCCAGCAGCTTGGGGGGACAGGGCTGGGAGACCCAGTACTTC. This codes for CASSLGGQGWETQYF. The chain joins TRBV5-6 to TRBJ2-5, with 9 bases aligning to TRBD1. Germline CDR1 is SGHDT and CDR2 is YYEEEE. There are 15 residues in the CDR3. V gave up 0 bases and J gave up 5 bases; unmatched junction bases: 5.

This chain connects TRBV2 to TRBJ1-2; 7 bases are a match to TRBD1. V trimming: 2 bases; J trimming: 3 bases; junction bases outside the gene matches: 3. The germline CDR1 and CDR2 sequences are SNHLY and FYNNEI. The CDR3 totals 14 residues. CDR3 bases: TGTGCCAGCAGTGAAATGGGGACAGACTATGGCTACACCTTC. Translation: CASSEMGTDYGYTF. The full variable domain, rest sourced from reference TRBV2 and TRBJ1-2, is EPEVTQTPSHQVTQMGQEVILRCVPISNHLYFYWYRQILGQKVEFLVSFYNNEISEKSEIFDDQFSVERPDGSNFTLKIRSTKLEDSAMYFCASSEMGTDYGYTFGSGTRLTVV.

The V gene is TRBV7-9, the J gene TRBJ2-3, with a weak D call TRBD1 (5 bases). The V and J ends lost 5 bases and 0 bases respectively, with 9 bases between them. CDR1 and CDR2 from the germline V gene are SEHNR and FQNEAQ (reference sequence). The CDR3 length is 14 residues. The CDR3 region is CASSPWGSTDTQYF. For the CDR3, the DNA is TGTGCCAGCAGCCCTTGGGGCAGCACAGATACGCAGTATTTT.

V gene TRBV6-5 combines with J gene TRBJ1-5; 7 positions match TRBD1. The CDR3 runs 15 residues. V gave up 5 bases and J gave up 0 bases; unmatched junction bases: 4. Germline CDR1 reads MNHEY; CDR2 reads SVGAGI. The CDR3, as DNA: TGTGCCAGCAGTCGGGACAGCTATAGCAATCAGCCCCAGCATTTT. Amino acids: CASSRDSYSNQPQHF.

The CDR3 spells CSVGSLSWDRGIYEQYF. The DNA for the CDR3 is TGCAGCGTTGGCAGTCTCTCCTGGGACAGGGGAATCTACGAGCAGTACTTC. The rearrangement links TRBV29-1 to TRBJ2-7, with 10 bases aligning to TRBD1. CDR1 and CDR2 from the germline V gene are SQVTM and ANQGSEA. J was trimmed by 3 bases and V by 4 bases; bases with no gene match: 15. CDR3 length: 17 residues.

This chain uses TRBV11-2 with TRBJ2-2; TRBD2 matches 8 bases. This CDR3 has 15 residues. Germline lookup yields CDR1 SGHAT and CDR2 FQNNGV. The V gene end was trimmed by 7 bases and the J gene end by 2 bases; junction bases not matched to a gene: 6. The CDR3 loop reads CASKGGLDNTGELFF. Here the CDR3 DNA reads TGTGCCAGCAAGGGGGGACTAGATAACACCGGGGAGCTGTTTTTT.

V is TRBV6-2 or TRBV6-3 and J is TRBJ1-1; D is undetermined. Trimming took off 2 bases at V and 2 bases at J, with 18 bases between the two ends. There are 17 residues in the CDR3. Germline V gives CDR1 MNHEY, CDR2 SVGEGT. The CDR3 is CASSYGRYKHTNTEAFF. CDR3 nucleotide sequence: TGTGCCAGCAGTTACGGCAGGTACAAACACACTAACACTGAAGCTTTCTTT.

The chain couples TRBV27 to TRBJ1-1, with D unresolved. Germline V lookup: CDR1 MNHEY, CDR2 SMNVEV (reference sequence). The germline V and J ends were trimmed by 5 bases and 3 bases, with 13 bases remaining between them. The CDR3 sequence is 14 residues long. CDR3 sequence reads: CASSLIATDTEAFF. The CDR3 DNA reads TGTGCCAGCAGTCTTATTGCCACGGACACTGAAGCTTTCTTT.

The J gene is TRBJ2-1, the V gene TRBV9, with a weak D call TRBD2 (6 bases). The CDR3 runs to 16 residues. The germline gives CDR1 SGDLS, CDR2 YYNGEE. The V and J ends lost 4 bases and 5 bases respectively, with 19 bases between them. The CDR3 here is CASSLSGTPVNNEQFF. CDR3 coding DNA: TGTGCCAGCAGCCTTAGTGGGACTCCGGTGAACAATGAGCAGTTCTTC.

The chain joins TRBV19 to TRBJ2-3; D uncertain. CDR1 LNHDA and CDR2 SQIVND come from the germline V gene (reference sequence). The CDR3 has 14 amino acids. V lost 6 bases and J lost 2, with 12 bases in between. The DNA for the CDR3 is TGTGCCAGTAGAGCACAGACATTCACAGATACGCAGTATTTT. Amino acid sequence: CASRAQTFTDTQYF.

This chain connects TRBV5-1 to TRBJ1-3; TRBD1 matches 8 bases. Trimming at V came to 2 bases and at J to 0 bases, leaving 7 bases not matched to a gene. Germline V gene lookup returns CDR1 SGHRS and CDR2 YFSETQ. CDR3 length: 17 amino acids. The CDR3 nucleotides read TGCGCCAGCAGCTTTGGGACAGGAGCGAACTCTGGAAACACCATATATTTT. Amino acids: CASSFGTGANSGNTIYF.

V usage is TRBV6-4 and J usage is TRBJ2-1; 8 nucleotides align to TRBD2. CDR1 and CDR2 (germline): MRHNA, SNTAGT. Germline trimming cut 6 bases from V and 6 bases from J; bases unmatched to any gene: 10. This CDR3 spans 15 amino acids. Here the CDR3 DNA reads TGTGCCAGCAGCTCGGGACTAGGGAAGGGCAATGAGCAGTTCTTC. Translating gives CASSSGLGKGNEQFF.

The gene calls are TRBV5-6 and TRBJ2-3; tentative D call: TRBD2 (6 bases). V gave up 0 bases and J gave up 7 bases, with 18 bases separating them. Germline V lookup: CDR1 SGHDT, CDR2 YYEEEE. The CDR3 contains 16 residues. The CDR3 region is CASSLVGGALGNTQYF. CDR3 DNA sequence: TGTGCCAGCAGCTTGGTTGGCGGGGCCCTGGGGAATACGCAGTATTTT.

The chain links TRBV15 to TRBJ2-2; TRBD1 is a possible D gene (5 bases). V was pared by 7 bases and J by 4 bases, with 10 bases between. This CDR3 contains 13 residues. The germline V gene encodes CDR1 LNHNV and CDR2 YYDKDF (reference sequence). The chain's CDR3 is CATKGKTTGELFF. CDR3 DNA sequence: TGTGCCACCAAGGGGAAGACCACCGGGGAGCTGTTTTTT.

The genes are TRBV10-2 and TRBJ2-1, with D maybe TRBD2 (6 bases). The CDR3 is 14 amino acids. Germline CDR1 and CDR2: WSHSY and SAAADI. Trimming left V 3 bases short and J 8 bases short, with 14 bases between. CDR3 in DNA: TGCGCCAGCAGTGAACATCGATGGGGGGATGAGCAGTTCTTC. As protein: CASSEHRWGDEQFF.

The table lists this clone with a count of one. The chain employs TRBV4-1 and TRBJ2-5; unclear D gene. Germline V gene sequence: CDR1 MGHRA, CDR2 YSYEKL. There are 17 residues in the CDR3. Deletions cut 1 base from V and 5 bases from J, with 20 bases between. As DNA, the CDR3 is TGCGCCAGCAGCCAAGCGAATTTTGCGTTACTCGCCGAGACCCAGTACTTC. As protein: CASSQANFALLAETQYF.

V is TRBV27 and J is TRBJ1-5; D is ambiguous. The CDR3 is 17 amino acids. CDR1 and CDR2 (germline): MNHEY, SMNVEV (reference sequence). Trimming removed 6 bases at V and 2 bases at J, with 20 bases between. The CDR3 region has the DNA TGTGCCAGCAGCCGAACCGGGAGTTACAATCGCAATCAGCCCCAGCATTTT. Encoded protein: CASSRTGSYNRNQPQHF.

The rearrangement uses TRBV6-5 and TRBJ1-1, with a possible D match to TRBD1 (6 bases). Trimming pared 6 bases from V and 3 bases from J, leaving 8 bases between. Germline CDR1 is MNHEY and CDR2 is SVGAGI. The CDR3 runs to 12 residues. CDR3 region: CASRKGDTEAFF. CDR3 sequence (DNA): TGTGCCAGCAGAAAGGGGGACACTGAAGCTTTCTTT.

The chain couples TRBV11-2 to TRBJ1-5, with D possibly matching TRBD1 (6 bases). Germline CDR1 SGHAT, CDR2 FQNNGV. The CDR3 is made up of 13 amino acids. V lost 4 bases and J lost 7, with 11 bases in between. The DNA for the CDR3 is TGTGCCAGCAGCTCTGGAGACAGGCAGCCCCAGCATTTT. Translating gives CASSSGDRQPQHF.

The CDR3 DNA sequence: TGTGCCAGCAGTCCCCTCTCCGTCGGGAGATTAATCTACGAGCAGTACTTC. Amino acids: CASSPLSVGRLIYEQYF. This sequence joins TRBV25-1 and TRBJ2-7, with D tentatively TRBD2 (6 bases). Germline CDR1 MGHDK, CDR2 SYGVNS. This CDR3 contains 17 residues. V lost 5 bases, J lost 3 bases, and 23 bases lay in between.

The chain employs TRBV6-5 and TRBJ1-2, with 8 bases matching TRBD1. The V gene end was trimmed by 5 bases and the J gene end by 4 bases; junction bases not matched to a gene: 6. The length of the CDR3 is 14 residues. Germline-derived CDR1 and CDR2 are MNHEY and SVGAGI. The CDR3 here is CASSQWDRSYGYTF. The DNA of the CDR3 is TGTGCCAGCAGTCAGTGGGACAGGAGCTATGGCTACACCTTC.

The chain uses TRBV4-1 and TRBJ2-5; TRBD2 matches at 8 bases. This CDR3 has 19 amino acids. V lost 1 base to trimming and J lost 4 bases; unmatched junction nucleotides: 17. The germline CDR1 and CDR2 sequences are MGHRA and YSYEKL. Here the CDR3 reads CASSQAERGGSGSVETQYF. In DNA, the CDR3 is TGCGCCAGCAGCCAAGCGGAAAGAGGAGGAAGCGGGAGTGTAGAGACCCAGTACTTC.

The CDR3 sequence: CASSPLAGAETQYF. The CDR3 DNA reads TGTGCCAGCAGCCCCTTAGCGGGAGCGGAGACCCAGTACTTC. This chain connects TRBV7-3 to TRBJ2-5; 9 positions agree with TRBD2. In germline, CDR1 is SGHTA, CDR2 FQGTGA. V shed 5 bases and J 5 bases; nucleotides not matched to a gene: 6. This CDR3 has 14 amino acids.

The gene calls are TRBV5-1 and TRBJ2-4, with D possibly TRBD2 on 5 matching bases. V lost 5 bases to trimming and J lost 10 bases, with 10 bases between them. The CDR3 totals 11 residues. Germline-derived CDR1 and CDR2 are SGHRS and YFSETQ. The CDR3, as DNA: TGCGCCAGCAGAGAAGGACTTATTCAGTACTTC. It encodes CASREGLIQYF. The variable domain in full, completed from reference TRBV5-1 and TRBJ2-4, reads KAGVTQTPRYLIKTRGQQVTLSCSPISGHRSVSWYQQTPGQGLQFLFEYFSETQRNKGNFPGRFSGRQFSNSRSEMNVSTLELGDSALYLCASREGLIQYFGAGTRLSVL.

V gene TRBV10-3 combines with J gene TRBJ2-1; 8 nucleotides line up with TRBD2. Losses at the gene ends were 0 bases for V and 3 bases for J; bases not matched to a gene: 7. CDR1 is ENHRY, CDR2 SYGVKD, per germline. The CDR3 is 17 amino acids. CDR3 amino acids: CAISESTGLGGYNEQFF. The CDR3 DNA follows: TGTGCCATCAGTGAGTCTACGGGACTAGGGGGCTACAATGAGCAGTTCTTC.

The rearrangement joins TRBV4-1 to TRBJ2-1; 12 positions agree with TRBD2. Germline CDR1 and CDR2: MGHRA and YSYEKL. CDR3 length: 18 amino acids. V lost 1 base, J lost 4 bases, and 8 bases stayed unmatched. CDR3 sequence: CASSQGTSGIEGYNEQFF. CDR3 bases: TGCGCCAGCAGCCAAGGGACTAGCGGGATCGAGGGGTACAATGAGCAGTTCTTC.

CDR3 sequence: CASSLVAGTKGTEAFF. The CDR3 nucleotides are TGTGCCAGCAGCTTGGTGGCGGGAACTAAGGGCACTGAAGCTTTCTTT. The chain links TRBV5-8 to TRBJ1-1; D is unresolved. The CDR3 covers 16 residues. Germline lookup yields CDR1 SGHTS and CDR2 YDEGEE. Deletions cut 0 bases from V and 4 bases from J, with 16 bases between.

This clone has only a few counts. For the CDR3, the DNA is TGTGCCAGCAGTTTGCTAACAGATGGAGGCACTGAAGCTTTCTTT. As protein: CASSLLTDGGTEAFF. The gene calls are TRBV28 and TRBJ1-1; no reliable D call. The CDR3 has 15 amino acids. Germline V gives CDR1 MDHEN, CDR2 SYDVKM. V dropped 3 bases and J dropped 4 bases, with 15 bases sitting between them.

V and J are TRBV5-6 and TRBJ1-1, with D possibly being TRBD1 (5 bases). Germline CDR1 is SGHDT and CDR2 is YYEEEE. V was clipped by 4 bases and J by 0 bases, with 13 bases between them. The CDR3 covers 15 residues. This chain's CDR3 is CASSPGWGMNTEAFF. In DNA, the CDR3 is TGTGCCAGCAGCCCCGGGTGGGGCATGAACACTGAAGCTTTCTTT.

The chain is built from TRBV7-8 and TRBJ2-7; TRBD2 matches 7 bases. Unmatched junction bases numbered 3, after V lost 0 bases and J lost 4 bases. CDR3 size: 14 residues. The germline V gene has CDR1 SGHVS and CDR2 FQNEAQ. The DNA of the CDR3 is TGTGCCAGCAGCTTAGCTAGCGGGTTATACGAGCAGTACTTC. Translating gives CASSLASGLYEQYF.

The chain links TRBV6-5 to TRBJ2-7; D gene unclear. This CDR3 region has 13 residues. Trimming removed 2 bases at V and 4 bases at J, with 9 bases between. Germline CDR1 reads MNHEY; CDR2 reads SVGAGI. The CDR3 region has the DNA TGTGCCAGCAGTTACGATCGGGTTTACGAGCAGTACTTC. It is translated as CASSYDRVYEQYF.

This clone was counted a few times. The rearrangement uses TRBV18 and TRBJ1-1; D is ambiguous. Deletions cut 2 bases from V and 0 bases from J, with 7 bases between. The CDR3 has 14 residues. The germline CDR1 and CDR2 sequences are KGHSH and LQKENI. The CDR3 region has the DNA TGTGCCAGCTCACCAGCGGCTATGAACACTGAAGCTTTCTTT. Translation gives CASSPAAMNTEAFF.